Below, 14 T cell receptor beta chains from the same sample are listed, as sequenced in a study of technical replicates of blood from four donors. Generated by immunoSEQ multiplex PCR, the TCRdb table keeps only in-frame clones and is missing some. Among more than 65,000 clones listed, approximately 97% were seen once. Sequenced sample: T cells isolated from PBMCs. The receptors were gathered from a human donor in good health.

This chain links TRBV7-3 with TRBJ2-2, with D perhaps TRBD1 (5 bases). This CDR3 region has 14 residues. Trimming removed 3 bases from V and 1 base from J, with 6 bases in between. Germline CDR1 is SGHTA and CDR2 is FQGTGA. CDR3 DNA: TGTGCCAGCAGCTTCGGACAGAACACCGGGGAGCTGTTTTTT. Its protein is CASSFGQNTGELFF.

CDR3 sequence reads: CSVEPSGMYNEQFF. The DNA for the CDR3 is TGCAGCGTAGAACCTAGCGGGATGTACAATGAGCAGTTCTTC. The gene calls are TRBV29-1 and TRBJ2-1; 9 positions match TRBD2. The ends lost 6 bases at V and 4 bases at J; junction bases unmatched: 7. This CDR3 is 14 amino acids long. Looked up from germline, CDR1 is SQVTM and CDR2 is ANQGSEA.

The chain uses TRBV27 and TRBJ2-3; 15 bases fit TRBD2. The germline V gene has CDR1 MNHEY and CDR2 SMNVEV (reference sequence). The ends lost 2 bases at V and 3 bases at J; junction bases unmatched: 6. The CDR3 is 18 amino acids. The CDR3 DNA reads as TGTGCCAGCAGTTTACTGGGACTAGCGGGAGGAGGGACAGATACGCAGTATTTT. This codes for CASSLLGLAGGGTDTQYF.

This clone was counted only a few times. The V and J genes are TRBV7-9 and TRBJ1-1; 7 bases fit TRBD1. This CDR3 contains 15 residues. V lost 5 bases, J lost 0 bases, and 6 bases stayed unmatched. Germline loops: CDR1 SEHNR, CDR2 FQNEAQ (reference sequence). The CDR3 nucleotides read TGTGCCAGCAGCGCTAGGGACAGCTTGAACACTGAAGCTTTCTTT. Amino acid sequence: CASSARDSLNTEAFF.

Here the CDR3 DNA reads TGTGCCAGCATCACAGACAGGGGTTCGGGAGCTTTCTTT. Translated: CASITDRGSGAFF. The rearrangement joins TRBV2 to TRBJ1-1, with 8 bases aligning to TRBD1. The CDR3 length is 13 residues. The germline gives CDR1 SNHLY, CDR2 FYNNEI. After removal of 7 bases from V and 10 bases from J, the junction contained 11 bases not matched to a gene.

The rearrangement uses TRBV7-3 and TRBJ2-3; D might be TRBD1 (6 bases). The CDR3 runs 14 residues. The V gene's germline CDR1 is SGHTA and CDR2 FQGTGA. Trimming removed 5 bases at V and 5 bases at J, with 14 bases between. The CDR3 loop reads CASSPAGAEDTQYF. In DNA form, the CDR3 reads TGTGCCAGCAGCCCCGCAGGGGCGGAAGATACGCAGTATTTT.

There are a few counts of this clone. The chain links TRBV2 to TRBJ1-1; weak D call: TRBD1 (5 bases). The CDR3 is 12 residues long. V lost 7 bases and J lost 1, with 7 bases in between. Germline V lookup: CDR1 SNHLY, CDR2 FYNNEI. CDR3 bases: TGTGCCAGCAAAAGGGGGAACACTGAAGCTTTCTTT. This codes for CASKRGNTEAFF.

The rearrangement uses TRBV7-2 and TRBJ2-1; 9 positions agree with TRBD2. The germline V gene encodes CDR1 SGHTA and CDR2 FQGNSA. V dropped 5 bases and J dropped 0; count of bases not matched to a gene: 11. This CDR3 has 18 residues. CDR3 DNA sequence: TGTGCCAGCAGCCCACGAGACGGACTAGCGAACTCCTACAATGAGCAGTTCTTC. It specifies CASSPRDGLANSYNEQFF.

The CDR3 loop reads CASSPQPTGPGTGEQYF. The CDR3 DNA follows: TGCGCCAGCAGCCCACAACCTACCGGGCCCGGCACGGGAGAGCAGTACTTC. The rearrangement links TRBV5-1 to TRBJ2-7; a possible D gene is TRBD2 (5 bases). V lost 4 bases and J lost 7, with 27 bases in between. CDR3 length: 17 residues. Germline V gene data show CDR1 as SGHRS and CDR2 as YFSETQ.

J is TRBJ1-5 and V is TRBV2; D not resolved. V was clipped by 8 bases and J by 7 bases, with 15 bases between them. Germline values: CDR1 SNHLY, CDR2 FYNNEI. The CDR3 length is 13 residues. DNA of the CDR3: TGTGCCAGCCGAAGCCAGGTGGTCCAGCCCCAGCATTTT. Encoded protein: CASRSQVVQPQHF.

This rearrangement joins TRBV7-3 to TRBJ2-1; 9 nucleotides agree with TRBD2. CDR1 is SGHTA and CDR2 is FQGTGA in the germline V gene. V lost 1 base, J lost 4 bases, and 2 bases stayed unmatched. This CDR3 contains 15 residues. In DNA, the CDR3 is TGTGCCAGCAGCTTAAGCGGGAGGGCTTACAATGAGCAGTTCTTC. Amino acids: CASSLSGRAYNEQFF.

The chain is built from TRBV13 and TRBJ2-1; TRBD1 might be the D (6 bases). V was trimmed by 4 bases and J by 5 bases, leaving 9 bases between them. The V gene's germline CDR1 is PRHDT and CDR2 FYEKMQ (reference sequence). The CDR3 totals 13 residues. Here the CDR3 DNA reads TGTGCCAGCAGCTGGACAGCAGACAATGAGCAGTTCTTC. Residues: CASSWTADNEQFF. Based on the CDR3 plus reference TRBV13 and TRBJ2-1, the full variable domain is AAGVIQSPRHLIKEKRETATLKCYPIPRHDTVYWYQQGPGQDPQFLISFYEKMQSDKGSIPDRFSAQQFSDYHSELNMSSLELGDSALYFCASSWTADNEQFFGPGTRLTVL.

The chain links TRBV7-2 to TRBJ2-1; 13 bases are shared with TRBD2. The CDR3 covers 16 residues. Unmatched junction bases numbered 6, after V lost 4 bases and J lost 6 bases. The V gene's germline CDR1 is SGHTA and CDR2 FQGNSA. CDR3: CASSSPGTSGINEQFF. CDR3 DNA sequence: TGTGCCAGCAGCTCCCCCGGGACTAGCGGGATCAATGAGCAGTTCTTC.

This sequence joins TRBV12-2 and TRBJ2-1; no DNA check was done on the table's D call, TRBD2. TRBV12-2 is listed as a pseudogene. CDR3 length equals 13 residues. The CDR3 here is CASRSVAGNEQFF. The DNA for the CDR3 is TGTGCAAGTCGCTCCGTCGCCGGCAATGAGCAGTTCTTC.